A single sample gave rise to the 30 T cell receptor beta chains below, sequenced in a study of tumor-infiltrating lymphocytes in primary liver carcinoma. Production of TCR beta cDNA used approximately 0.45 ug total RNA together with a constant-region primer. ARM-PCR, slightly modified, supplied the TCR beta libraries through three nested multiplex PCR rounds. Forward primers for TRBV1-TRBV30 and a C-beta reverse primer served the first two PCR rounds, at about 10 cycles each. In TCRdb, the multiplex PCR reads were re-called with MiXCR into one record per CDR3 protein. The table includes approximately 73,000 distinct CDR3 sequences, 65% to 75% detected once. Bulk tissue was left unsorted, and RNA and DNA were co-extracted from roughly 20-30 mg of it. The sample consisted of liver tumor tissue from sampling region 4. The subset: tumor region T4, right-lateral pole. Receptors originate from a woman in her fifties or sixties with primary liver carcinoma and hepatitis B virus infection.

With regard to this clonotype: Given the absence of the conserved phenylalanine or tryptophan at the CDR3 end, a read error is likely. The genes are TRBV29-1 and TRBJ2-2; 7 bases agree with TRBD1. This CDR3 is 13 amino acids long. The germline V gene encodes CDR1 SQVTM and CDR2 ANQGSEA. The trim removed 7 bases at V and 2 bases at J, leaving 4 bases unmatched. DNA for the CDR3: TGCAGCGCAAGGACAGGCAACACCGGGGAGCTGTTTATT. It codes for CSARTGNTGELFI.

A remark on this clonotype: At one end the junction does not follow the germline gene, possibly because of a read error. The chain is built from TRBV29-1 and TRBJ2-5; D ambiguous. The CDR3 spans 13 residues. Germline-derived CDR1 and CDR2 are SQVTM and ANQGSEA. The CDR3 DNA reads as TGCAGCGTCGAAGACCCCATCCAAGAGACCCAGTACTTC. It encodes CSVEDPIQETQYF. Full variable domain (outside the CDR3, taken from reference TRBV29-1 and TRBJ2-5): SAVISQKPSRDICQRGTSLTIQCQVDSQVTMMFWYRQQPGQSLTLIATANQGSEATYESGFVIDKFPISRPNLTFSTLTVSNMSPEDSSIYLCSVEDPIQETQYFGPGTRLLVL.

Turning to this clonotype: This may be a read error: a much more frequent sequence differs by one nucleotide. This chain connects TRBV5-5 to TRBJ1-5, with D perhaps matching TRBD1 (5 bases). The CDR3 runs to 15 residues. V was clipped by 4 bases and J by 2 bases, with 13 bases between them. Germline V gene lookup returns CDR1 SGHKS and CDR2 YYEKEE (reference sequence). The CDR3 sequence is CASSSGTIGNQPQHF. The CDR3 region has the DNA TGTGCCAGCAGCAGCGGGACCATTGGCAATCAGCCCCAGCATTTT.

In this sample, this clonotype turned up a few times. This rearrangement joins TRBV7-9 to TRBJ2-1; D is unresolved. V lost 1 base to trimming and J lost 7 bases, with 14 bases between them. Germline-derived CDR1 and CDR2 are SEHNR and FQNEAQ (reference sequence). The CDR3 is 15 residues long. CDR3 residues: CASSLVIQSGNEQFF. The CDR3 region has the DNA TGTGCCAGCAGCTTAGTTATACAGTCTGGGAATGAGCAGTTCTTC.

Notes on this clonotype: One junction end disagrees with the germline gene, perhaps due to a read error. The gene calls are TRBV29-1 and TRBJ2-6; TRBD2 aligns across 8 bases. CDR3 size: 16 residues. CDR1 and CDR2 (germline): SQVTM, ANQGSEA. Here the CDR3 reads CIVSKTGGAGANALTF. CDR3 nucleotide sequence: TGCATCGTTTCGAAGACGGGGGGGGCTGGGGCCAACGCTCTGACTTTC.

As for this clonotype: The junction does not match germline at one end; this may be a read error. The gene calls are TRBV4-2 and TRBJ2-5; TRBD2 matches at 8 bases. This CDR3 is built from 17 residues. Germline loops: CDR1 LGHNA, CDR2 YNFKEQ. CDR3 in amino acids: CASSQTGTRDAPETQYF. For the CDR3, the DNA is TGTGCAAGCAGCCAAACCGGGACTAGGGATGCCCCAGAGACCCAGTACTTC.

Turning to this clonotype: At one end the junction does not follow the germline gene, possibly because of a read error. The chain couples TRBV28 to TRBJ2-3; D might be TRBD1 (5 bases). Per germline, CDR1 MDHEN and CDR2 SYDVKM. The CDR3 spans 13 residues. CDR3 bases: TGTGCCTGCAGTCTTCAGGGTCCAGATACGCAGTACTTT. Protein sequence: CACSLQGPDTQYF.

The DNA for the CDR3 is TGTGCCAGCAGTTCCCCGGGTAGGGGAGAAGGGACAGATACGCAGTATTTT. Its translation: CASSSPGRGEGTDTQYF. The chain couples TRBV6-5 to TRBJ2-3, with D perhaps given as TRBD1 or TRBD2 (5 bases each). Deletions cut 4 bases from V and 3 bases from J, with 20 bases between. CDR3 length: 17 residues. The germline V gene has CDR1 MNHEY and CDR2 SVGAGI.

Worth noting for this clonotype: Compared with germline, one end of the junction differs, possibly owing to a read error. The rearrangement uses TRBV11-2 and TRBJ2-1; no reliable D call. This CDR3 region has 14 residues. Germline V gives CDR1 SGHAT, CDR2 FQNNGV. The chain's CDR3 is CASSLWAYRSEQLF. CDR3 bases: TGTGCCAGCAGCTTGTGGGCATATCGGAGCGAGCAGCTCTTC. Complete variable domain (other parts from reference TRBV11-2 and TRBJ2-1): EAGVAQSPRYKIIEKRQSVAFWCNPISGHATLYWYQQILGQGPKLLIQFQNNGVVDDSQLPKDRFSAERLKGVDSTLKIQPAKLEDSAVYLCASSLWAYRSEQLFGPGTRLTVL.

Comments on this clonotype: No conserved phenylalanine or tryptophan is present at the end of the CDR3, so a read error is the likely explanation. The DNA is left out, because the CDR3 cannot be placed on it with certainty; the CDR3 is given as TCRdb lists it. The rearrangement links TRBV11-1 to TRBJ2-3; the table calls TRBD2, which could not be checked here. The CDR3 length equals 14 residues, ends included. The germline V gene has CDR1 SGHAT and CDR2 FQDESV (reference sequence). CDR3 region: CAGSLRQGAGESHY.

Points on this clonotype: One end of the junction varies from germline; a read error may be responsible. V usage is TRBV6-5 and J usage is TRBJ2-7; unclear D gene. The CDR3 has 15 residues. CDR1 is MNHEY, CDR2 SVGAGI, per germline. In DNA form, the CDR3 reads TGTGTCAGCAGTTACTCGATCGCCGGCATCTATGAGCAGTACTTC. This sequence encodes CVSSYSIAGIYEQYF.

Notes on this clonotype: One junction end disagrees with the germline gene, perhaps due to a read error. This CDR3 is CTSTWGAENPPLHF. In DNA, the CDR3 is TGTACCAGTACCTGGGGGGCGGAGAATCCACCTCTCCACTTT. V is TRBV6-1 and J is TRBJ1-6; the D gene is possibly TRBD1 (6 bases). The CDR3 spans 14 residues. Germline V gene lookup returns CDR1 MNHNS and CDR2 SASEGT.

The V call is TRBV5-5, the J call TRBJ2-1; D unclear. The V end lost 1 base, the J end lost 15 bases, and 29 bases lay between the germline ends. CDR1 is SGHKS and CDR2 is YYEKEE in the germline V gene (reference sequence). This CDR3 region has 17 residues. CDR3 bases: TGTGCCAGCAGCTTGAATAATCCCCTGCTAGGAACCAATGAGTGGTTCTTC. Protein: CASSLNNPLLGTNEWFF.

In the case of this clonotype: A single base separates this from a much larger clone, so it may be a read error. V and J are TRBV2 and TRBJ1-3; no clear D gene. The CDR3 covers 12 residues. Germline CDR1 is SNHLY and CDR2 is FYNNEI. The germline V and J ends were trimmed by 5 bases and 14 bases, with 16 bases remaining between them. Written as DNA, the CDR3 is TGTGCCAGCAGTCTGGACCTTACTTCCGTATATTTT. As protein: CASSLDLTSVYF.

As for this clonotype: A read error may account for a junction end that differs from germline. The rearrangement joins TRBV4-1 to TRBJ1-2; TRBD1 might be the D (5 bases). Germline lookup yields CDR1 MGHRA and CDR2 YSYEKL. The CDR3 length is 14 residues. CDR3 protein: CASSLGGGAYGYTF. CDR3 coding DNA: TGTGCCAGCAGCCTCGGGGGAGGAGCCTATGGCTACACCTTC.

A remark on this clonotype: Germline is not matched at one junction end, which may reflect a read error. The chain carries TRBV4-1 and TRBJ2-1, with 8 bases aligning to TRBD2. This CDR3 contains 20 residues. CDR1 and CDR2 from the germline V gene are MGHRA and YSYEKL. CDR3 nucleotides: TGCGCCAGCAGCCCAATTCCCGGGACTAGTTTCGAGAGCTCCTGCAATGAGCAGTTCTTC. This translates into CASSPIPGTSFESSCNEQFF.

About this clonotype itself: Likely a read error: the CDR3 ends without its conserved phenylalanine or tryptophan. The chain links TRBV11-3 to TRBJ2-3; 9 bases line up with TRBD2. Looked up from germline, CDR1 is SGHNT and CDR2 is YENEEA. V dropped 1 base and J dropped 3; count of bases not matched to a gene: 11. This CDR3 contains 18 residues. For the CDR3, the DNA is TGTGCCAGCAGCTTAGGACTAGCGGTAGCTCTAAGTACAGATACGCAGTATTCT. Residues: CASSLGLAVALSTDTQYS.

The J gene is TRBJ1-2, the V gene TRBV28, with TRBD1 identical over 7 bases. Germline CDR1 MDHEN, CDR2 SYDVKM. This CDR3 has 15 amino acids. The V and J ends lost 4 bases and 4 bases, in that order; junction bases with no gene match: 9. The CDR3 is CASSSSLRDSYGYTF. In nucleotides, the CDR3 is TGTGCCAGCAGTTCCTCCCTCCGGGACAGCTATGGCTACACCTTC.

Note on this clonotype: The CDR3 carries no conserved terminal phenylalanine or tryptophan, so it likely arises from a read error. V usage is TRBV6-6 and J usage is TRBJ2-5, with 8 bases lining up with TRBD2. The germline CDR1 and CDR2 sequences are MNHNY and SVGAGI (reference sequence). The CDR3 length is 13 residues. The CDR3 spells CANSYSGGETQYL. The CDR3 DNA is TGTGCCAACAGTTACTCGGGGGGGGAGACCCAGTACTTA.

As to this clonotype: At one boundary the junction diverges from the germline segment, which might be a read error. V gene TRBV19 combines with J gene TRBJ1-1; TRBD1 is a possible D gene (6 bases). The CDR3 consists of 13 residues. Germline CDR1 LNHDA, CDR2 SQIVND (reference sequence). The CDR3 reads CARSTGSRPEAFF. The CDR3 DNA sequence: TGTGCCAGAAGTACAGGGAGCCGCCCTGAAGCTTTCTTT.

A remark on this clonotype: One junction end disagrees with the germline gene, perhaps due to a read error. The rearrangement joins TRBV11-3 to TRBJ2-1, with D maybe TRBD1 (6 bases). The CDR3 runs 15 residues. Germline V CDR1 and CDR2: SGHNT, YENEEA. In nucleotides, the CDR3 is TGTACCAGTACCTTAGGAACTAGGGGGAAGCTTGAGCAGTTCTTC. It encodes CTSTLGTRGKLEQFF.

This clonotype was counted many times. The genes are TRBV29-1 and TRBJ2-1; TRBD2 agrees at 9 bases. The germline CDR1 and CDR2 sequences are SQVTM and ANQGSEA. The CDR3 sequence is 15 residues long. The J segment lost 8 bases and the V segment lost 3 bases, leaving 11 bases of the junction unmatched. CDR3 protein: CSVEGSGSGSDEQFF. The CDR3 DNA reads TGCAGCGTTGAGGGGTCGGGTAGCGGGAGTGATGAGCAGTTCTTC.

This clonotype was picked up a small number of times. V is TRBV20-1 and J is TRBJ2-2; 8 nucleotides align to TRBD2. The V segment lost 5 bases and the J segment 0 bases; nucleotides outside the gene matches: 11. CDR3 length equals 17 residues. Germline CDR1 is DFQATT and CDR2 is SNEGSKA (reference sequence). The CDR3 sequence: CSAPLMAGGPNTGELFF. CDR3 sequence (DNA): TGCAGTGCTCCCCTAATGGCGGGAGGACCGAACACCGGGGAGCTGTTTTTT.

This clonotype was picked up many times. The CDR3 region has the DNA TGTGCCAGCAGTTTAGGAGGGGAGGACACCGGGGAGCTGTTTTTT. This encodes CASSLGGEDTGELFF. The chain joins TRBV28 to TRBJ2-2; D perhaps matches TRBD2 (6 bases). Germline V gene sequence: CDR1 MDHEN, CDR2 SYDVKM. CDR3 length: 15 amino acids. V was pared by 2 bases and J by 3 bases, with 10 bases between. Using reference TRBV28 and TRBJ2-2 for the parts outside the CDR3, the full variable domain is DVKVTQSSRYLVKRTGEKVFLECVQDMDHENMFWYRQDPGLGLRLIYFSYDVKMKEKGDIPEGYSVSREKKERFSLILESASTNQTSMYLCASSLGGEDTGELFFGEGSRLTVL.

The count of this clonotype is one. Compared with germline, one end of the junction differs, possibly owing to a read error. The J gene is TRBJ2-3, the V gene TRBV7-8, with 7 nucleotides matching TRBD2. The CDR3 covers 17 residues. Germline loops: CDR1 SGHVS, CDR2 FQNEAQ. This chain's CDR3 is CTSSLGTSEPSTDTQYF. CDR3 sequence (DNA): TGTACCAGCAGCTTAGGAACTAGCGAGCCGAGCACAGATACGCAGTATTTT.

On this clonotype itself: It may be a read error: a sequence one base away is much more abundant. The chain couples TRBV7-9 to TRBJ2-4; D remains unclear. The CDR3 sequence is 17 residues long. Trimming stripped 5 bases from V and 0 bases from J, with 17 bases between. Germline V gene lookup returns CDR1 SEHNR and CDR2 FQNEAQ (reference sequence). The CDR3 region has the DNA TGTGCCAGCAGCCCCGGGCTGGGGAAGCTAGCCAAAAACATTCAGTACTTC. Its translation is CASSPGLGKLAKNIQYF.

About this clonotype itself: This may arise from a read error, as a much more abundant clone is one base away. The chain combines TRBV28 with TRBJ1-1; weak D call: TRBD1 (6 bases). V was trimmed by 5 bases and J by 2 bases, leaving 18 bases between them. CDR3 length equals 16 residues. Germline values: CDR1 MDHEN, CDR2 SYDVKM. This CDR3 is CASSPPTGSTNTEAFF. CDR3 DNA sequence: TGTGCCAGCAGTCCACCCACAGGGTCCACTAACACTGAAGCTTTCTTT.

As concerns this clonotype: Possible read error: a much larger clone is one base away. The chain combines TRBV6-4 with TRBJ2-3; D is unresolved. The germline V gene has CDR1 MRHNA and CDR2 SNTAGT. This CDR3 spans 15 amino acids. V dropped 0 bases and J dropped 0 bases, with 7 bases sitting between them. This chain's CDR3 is CASSDSKTSTDTQYF. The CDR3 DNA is TGTGCCAGCAGTGACTCGAAGACTAGCACAGATACGCAGTATTTT.

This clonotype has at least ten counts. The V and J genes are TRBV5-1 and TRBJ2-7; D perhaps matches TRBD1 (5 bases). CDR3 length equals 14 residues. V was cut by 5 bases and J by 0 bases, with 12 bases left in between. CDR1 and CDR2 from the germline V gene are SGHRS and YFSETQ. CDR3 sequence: CASRTAPSSYEQYF. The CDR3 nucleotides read TGCGCCAGCAGGACAGCTCCTAGCTCCTACGAGCAGTACTTC.

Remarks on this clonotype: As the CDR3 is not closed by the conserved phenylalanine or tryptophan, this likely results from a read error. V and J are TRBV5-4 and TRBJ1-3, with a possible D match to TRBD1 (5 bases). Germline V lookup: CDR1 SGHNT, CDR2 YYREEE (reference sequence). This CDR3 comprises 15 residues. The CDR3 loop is CVSSLAGASGNTIYL. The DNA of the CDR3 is TGTGTCAGCAGCTTGGCCGGGGCGTCTGGAAACACCATATATCTT.